The T cell receptor (beta chain) described here comes from a study of blood T cells in healthy people across ages. Study information: Per two T cells, about one barcoded beta molecule was captured through template switching.

Donors each provided approximately 9.6 milliliters of peripheral blood. No fewer than 7 million PBMCs went into each sample. Comments on this clonotype: The antigen is unknown.

The CDR3 is 14 residues long. Trimming removed 4 bases at V and 5 bases at J, with 15 bases between. Germline V gives CDR1 SGHTA, CDR2 FQGNSA. Study conclusions and caveats: Strong correlation existed between TCR beta diversity and naive T cell percentage.

Primed by a sample-barcoded 5' primer and a J-beta primer mix, a second PCR proceeded for about 6 to 12 cycles. One entry per CDR3 protein, called by TCRdb with MiXCR from the 5' RACE reads. The table includes roughly 1,700,000 distinct CDR3 sequences, about 30% detected once. The receptor's source is a woman aged 30 to 39 in good health. The sample consisted of blood. The chain couples TRBV7-2 to TRBJ2-7, with D tentatively TRBD1 (6 bases). The CDR3 spells CASSSSANRDEQYF. The CDR3 nucleotides read TGTGCCAGCAGCTCGTCGGCGAACAGGGACGAGCAGTACTTC.